This TCR beta chain was captured by sequencing in a study of blood T cell repertoires in COVID-19. On the study more broadly: The origin of the acute and convalescent COVID-19 samples was the United States, Italy and Spain. Nucleic acid was either cDNA or gDNA, and it came from T cells, B-cell-depleted T cells, or PBMCs.

Authors' analysis steps: Reference gene primers were amplified, and this amplification served to estimate nucleated cell counts. Some clones are missing from TCRdb's copy, which holds only in-frame ones; the method was immunoSEQ multiplex PCR. The V and J calls and clone size were taken over from that table, and D and trimming were inferred from the DNA. This sample carries about 14,000 clones, roughly four fifths of them seen once, and the ten largest clones take roughly 22%. Germline V gene lookup returns CDR1 SNHLY and CDR2 FYNNEI. V was clipped by 5 bases and J by 4 bases, with 14 bases between them. CDR3 size: 14 residues.

The clonotype was recovered from an elderly man with active or convalescent COVID-19. This chain joins TRBV2 and TRBJ1-2, with a weak D call TRBD1 (6 bases). The sequenced material came from peripheral blood. The CDR3 spells CASSYEQGSYGYTF. The CDR3 nucleotides are TGTGCCAGCAGTTATGAACAGGGATCCTATGGCTACACCTTC.